Following are 6 T cell receptor beta chains from one sample sequenced in a study of cytotoxic CD8 clonotypes in ibrutinib-treated CLL. Using immunoSEQ multiplex PCR, the repertoire was profiled, and TCRdb retains in-frame clones only, with some absent. The sample records approximately 300,000 clones, 80% being singletons. Here the sequenced sample was PBMCs, taken before ibrutinib treatment. These receptors came from a human donor with chronic lymphocytic leukemia.

About this clone: The sample holds other DNA sequences that translate to the same CDR3. The CDR3 sequence: CASSPTNNEQFF. The CDR3 coding sequence is TGTGCCAGCTCACCAACGAACAATGAGCAGTTCTTC. This rearrangement joins TRBV18 to TRBJ2-1; no clear D gene. The germline V and J ends were trimmed by 2 bases and 5 bases, with 4 bases remaining between them. Germline CDR1 and CDR2: KGHSH and LQKENI. CDR3 length: 12 amino acids.

The rearrangement uses TRBV18 and TRBJ2-2; D may be TRBD2 (6 bases). The ends were cut back, 0 bases at V and 6 bases at J, with 8 bases in the middle. Germline CDR1 KGHSH, CDR2 LQKENI. The CDR3 contains 14 residues. CDR3 DNA: TGTGCCAGCTCACCACCTGCGGGGCCCGGGGAGCTGTTTTTT. This sequence encodes CASSPPAGPGELFF.

This clone was seen a handful of times. CDR3 loop: CASSLWRAPGEQYF. The CDR3 DNA sequence: TGTGCCAGCAGCTTATGGAGGGCCCCTGGCGAGCAGTACTTC. The rearrangement links TRBV5-6 to TRBJ2-7; a possible D gene is TRBD2 (6 bases). V shed 2 bases and J shed 6 bases, with 15 bases lying between them. The CDR3 runs to 14 residues. The germline CDR1 and CDR2 sequences are SGHDT and YYEEEE.

The V and J genes are TRBV27 and TRBJ1-1; D unresolved. CDR3 length: 14 residues. With 1 base removed from V and 5 bases from J, the gap between germline ends came to 11 bases. The V gene's germline CDR1 is MNHEY and CDR2 SMNVEV (reference sequence). The CDR3: CASSLYAGLTEAFF. The CDR3 bases are TGTGCCAGCAGTTTATACGCGGGGTTGACTGAAGCTTTCTTT.

The chain carries TRBV11-3 and TRBJ2-5, with D perhaps matching TRBD1 (6 bases). Germline CDR1 SGHNT, CDR2 YENEEA. The CDR3 loop spans 14 amino acids. V dropped 5 bases and J dropped 0 bases, with 10 bases sitting between them. The CDR3 protein is CASSHGQNQETQYF. CDR3 in DNA: TGTGCCAGCAGCCATGGACAGAACCAAGAGACCCAGTACTTC.

V and J are TRBV19 and TRBJ2-1; weak D call: TRBD2 (5 bases). V lost 1 base to trimming and J lost 10 bases, with 11 bases between them. Germline V gives CDR1 LNHDA, CDR2 SQIVND (reference sequence). The CDR3 spans 13 residues. CDR3 sequence reads: CASSIGGFFEQFF. In DNA, the CDR3 is TGTGCCAGTAGTATAGGAGGGTTTTTCGAGCAGTTCTTC.